A few counts support the clone carrying this TCR beta chain. This specimen comes from a study of blood T cells in healthy people across ages. With a J-beta primer mix and a sample-barcoded 5' primer, a second PCR ran roughly 6 to 12 cycles. MiXCR, run by TCRdb on the 5' RACE reads, gives a single entry per CDR3 protein. This sample has under 800,000 distinct CDR3 sequences, with 35% to 45% found just once. Unmatched junction bases numbered 6, after V lost 6 bases and J lost 5 bases. CDR1 and CDR2 from the germline V gene are SGHTA and FQGTGA. The CDR3 contains 14 residues. Sequencing was carried out using blood. The J gene is TRBJ1-2, the V gene TRBV7-3, with TRBD1 identical over 10 bases. This clonotype was obtained from an older woman in good health. Here the CDR3 DNA reads TGTGCCAGCAGTCCGGGACAGGGGCCTTATGGCTACACCTTC. Protein product: CASSPGQGPYGYTF. Full variable domain (remainder filled in from reference TRBV7-3 and TRBJ1-2): GAGVSQTPSNKVTEKGKYVELRCDPISGHTALYWYRQSLGQGPEFLIYFQGTGAADDSGLPNDRFFAVRPEGSVSTLKIQRTERGDSAVYLCASSPGQGPYGYTFGSGTRLTVV.